These T cell receptor beta chains were read from a single sample in a study of cytomegalovirus exposure and HLA in healthy donors. Sequencing was performed with immunoSEQ multiplex PCR; in TCRdb, only in-frame clones are kept and a portion is missing. The profile shows tens of thousands of clones, about three quarters of them singletons. The sample taken for sequencing was PBMCs. These receptor sequences come from a man younger than 35 in good health and CMV-seronegative. Each CDR3 is given with its conserved first and last residue. Fields, in order: clone size, V gene, D gene, J gene, CDR3 protein, CDR3 DNA. A D gene is named only where the DNA matches it firmly. Size is omitted from some rows. Given values are once, few, many or a class for expanded clones.

NA	TRBV19	TRBD1	TRBJ1-1	CASKGARTEAFF	TGTGCCAGTAAGGGGGCGCGGACTGAAGCTTTCTTT
NA	TRBV7-9	NA	TRBJ2-7	CASSLGGSLEVEQYF	TGTGCCAGCAGCTTAGGGGGTAGCCTGGAGGTCGAGCAGTACTTC
NA	TRBV29-1	NA	TRBJ1-2	CSVEDRQTNYGYTF	TGCAGCGTTGAAGATCGGCAGACAAACTATGGCTACACCTTC
NA	TRBV9	NA	TRBJ2-3	CASSVDYTDTQYF	TGTGCCAGCAGCGTAGACTACACCGATACGCAGTATTTT
NA	TRBV6-1	TRBD2	TRBJ2-7	CASSSGRAYEQYF	TGTGCCAGCAGCAGCGGGAGAGCATACGAGCAGTACTTC
NA	TRBV15	TRBD1	TRBJ2-7	CATSKDRGYEQYF	TGTGCCACCAGCAAGGACAGGGGTTACGAGCAGTACTTC
NA	TRBV18	NA	TRBJ1-1	CASSLKTGNEAFF	TGTGCCAGCTCGCTCAAGACGGGGAATGAAGCTTTCTTT
NA	TRBV6-5	NA	TRBJ1-1	CASSYDGVNTEAFF	TGTGCCAGCAGTTACGACGGAGTGAACACTGAAGCTTTCTTT
NA	TRBV5-1	NA	TRBJ1-4	CASSRTPTATNEKLFF	TGCGCCAGCAGCCGTACCCCCACGGCAACTAATGAAAAACTGTTTTTT
NA	TRBV25-1	NA	TRBJ2-1	CASSESGKRYNEQFF	TGTGCCAGCAGTGAATCGGGGAAGCGGTACAATGAGCAGTTCTTC
NA	TRBV29-1	NA	TRBJ1-4	CSVGRTRDEKLFF	TGCAGCGTTGGTAGGACGCGGGACGAAAAACTGTTTTTT
NA	TRBV2	NA	TRBJ1-2	CASREGWAGTLGYTF	TGTGCCAGCAGGGAGGGCTGGGCAGGAACCCTTGGCTACACCTTC
NA	TRBV2	NA	TRBJ2-6	CASRDTEGANVLTF	TGTGCCAGCAGGGACACCGAGGGGGCCAACGTCCTGACTTTC
once	TRBV29-1	NA	TRBJ1-1	CSVEYTTNTEAFF	TGCAGCGTTGAATACACAACGAACACTGAAGCTTTCTTT
NA	TRBV9	NA	TRBJ2-2	CASSVGATGELFF	TGTGCCAGCAGCGTAGGGGCCACCGGGGAGCTGTTTTTT